The source of this TCR beta chain is a study of OX40 agonist ivuxolimab in advanced cancers. Peripheral blood came from all dose cohorts at three timepoints. Profiled with immunoSEQ multiplex PCR; TCRdb holds only in-frame clones, not every one. Altogether some 100,000 clones are present, around 80% being singletons, with the ten largest covering about 1.1%. CDR1 is MNHNY and CDR2 is SVGAGI in the germline V gene (reference sequence). This CDR3 contains 15 residues. Trimming took off 0 bases at V and 8 bases at J, with 13 bases between the two ends. The V and J genes are TRBV6-6 and TRBJ1-4; a weak D match, TRBD1 (6 bases). The sequence came from an adult with an advanced solid tumor such as melanoma, head and neck, liver or kidney cancer. The sequenced sample was CD4+ or CD8+ T cells sorted from blood, obtained in a trial of the OX40 agonist ivuxolimab. The CDR3 DNA sequence: TGTGCCAGCAGTTACTCACAGGGCGGAGGGGAAAAACTGTTTTTT. Translated: CASSYSQGGGEKLFF.